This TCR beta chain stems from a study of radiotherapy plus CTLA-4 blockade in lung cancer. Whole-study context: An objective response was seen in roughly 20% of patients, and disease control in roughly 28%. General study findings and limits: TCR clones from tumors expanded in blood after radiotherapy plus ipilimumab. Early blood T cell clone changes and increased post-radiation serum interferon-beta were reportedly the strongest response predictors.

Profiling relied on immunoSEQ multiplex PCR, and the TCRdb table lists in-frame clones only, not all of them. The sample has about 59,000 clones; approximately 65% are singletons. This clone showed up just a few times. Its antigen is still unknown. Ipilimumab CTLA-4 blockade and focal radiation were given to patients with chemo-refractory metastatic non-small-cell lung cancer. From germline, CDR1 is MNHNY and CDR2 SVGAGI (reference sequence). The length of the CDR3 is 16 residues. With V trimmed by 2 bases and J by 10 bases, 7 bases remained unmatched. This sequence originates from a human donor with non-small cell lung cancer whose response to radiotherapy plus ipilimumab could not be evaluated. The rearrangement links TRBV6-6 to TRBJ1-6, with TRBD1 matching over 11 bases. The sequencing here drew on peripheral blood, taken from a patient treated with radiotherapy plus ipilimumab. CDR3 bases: TGTGCCAGCAGTTACGCGGGGACAGGGGGAGACTCACCCCTCCACTTT. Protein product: CASSYAGTGGDSPLHF.